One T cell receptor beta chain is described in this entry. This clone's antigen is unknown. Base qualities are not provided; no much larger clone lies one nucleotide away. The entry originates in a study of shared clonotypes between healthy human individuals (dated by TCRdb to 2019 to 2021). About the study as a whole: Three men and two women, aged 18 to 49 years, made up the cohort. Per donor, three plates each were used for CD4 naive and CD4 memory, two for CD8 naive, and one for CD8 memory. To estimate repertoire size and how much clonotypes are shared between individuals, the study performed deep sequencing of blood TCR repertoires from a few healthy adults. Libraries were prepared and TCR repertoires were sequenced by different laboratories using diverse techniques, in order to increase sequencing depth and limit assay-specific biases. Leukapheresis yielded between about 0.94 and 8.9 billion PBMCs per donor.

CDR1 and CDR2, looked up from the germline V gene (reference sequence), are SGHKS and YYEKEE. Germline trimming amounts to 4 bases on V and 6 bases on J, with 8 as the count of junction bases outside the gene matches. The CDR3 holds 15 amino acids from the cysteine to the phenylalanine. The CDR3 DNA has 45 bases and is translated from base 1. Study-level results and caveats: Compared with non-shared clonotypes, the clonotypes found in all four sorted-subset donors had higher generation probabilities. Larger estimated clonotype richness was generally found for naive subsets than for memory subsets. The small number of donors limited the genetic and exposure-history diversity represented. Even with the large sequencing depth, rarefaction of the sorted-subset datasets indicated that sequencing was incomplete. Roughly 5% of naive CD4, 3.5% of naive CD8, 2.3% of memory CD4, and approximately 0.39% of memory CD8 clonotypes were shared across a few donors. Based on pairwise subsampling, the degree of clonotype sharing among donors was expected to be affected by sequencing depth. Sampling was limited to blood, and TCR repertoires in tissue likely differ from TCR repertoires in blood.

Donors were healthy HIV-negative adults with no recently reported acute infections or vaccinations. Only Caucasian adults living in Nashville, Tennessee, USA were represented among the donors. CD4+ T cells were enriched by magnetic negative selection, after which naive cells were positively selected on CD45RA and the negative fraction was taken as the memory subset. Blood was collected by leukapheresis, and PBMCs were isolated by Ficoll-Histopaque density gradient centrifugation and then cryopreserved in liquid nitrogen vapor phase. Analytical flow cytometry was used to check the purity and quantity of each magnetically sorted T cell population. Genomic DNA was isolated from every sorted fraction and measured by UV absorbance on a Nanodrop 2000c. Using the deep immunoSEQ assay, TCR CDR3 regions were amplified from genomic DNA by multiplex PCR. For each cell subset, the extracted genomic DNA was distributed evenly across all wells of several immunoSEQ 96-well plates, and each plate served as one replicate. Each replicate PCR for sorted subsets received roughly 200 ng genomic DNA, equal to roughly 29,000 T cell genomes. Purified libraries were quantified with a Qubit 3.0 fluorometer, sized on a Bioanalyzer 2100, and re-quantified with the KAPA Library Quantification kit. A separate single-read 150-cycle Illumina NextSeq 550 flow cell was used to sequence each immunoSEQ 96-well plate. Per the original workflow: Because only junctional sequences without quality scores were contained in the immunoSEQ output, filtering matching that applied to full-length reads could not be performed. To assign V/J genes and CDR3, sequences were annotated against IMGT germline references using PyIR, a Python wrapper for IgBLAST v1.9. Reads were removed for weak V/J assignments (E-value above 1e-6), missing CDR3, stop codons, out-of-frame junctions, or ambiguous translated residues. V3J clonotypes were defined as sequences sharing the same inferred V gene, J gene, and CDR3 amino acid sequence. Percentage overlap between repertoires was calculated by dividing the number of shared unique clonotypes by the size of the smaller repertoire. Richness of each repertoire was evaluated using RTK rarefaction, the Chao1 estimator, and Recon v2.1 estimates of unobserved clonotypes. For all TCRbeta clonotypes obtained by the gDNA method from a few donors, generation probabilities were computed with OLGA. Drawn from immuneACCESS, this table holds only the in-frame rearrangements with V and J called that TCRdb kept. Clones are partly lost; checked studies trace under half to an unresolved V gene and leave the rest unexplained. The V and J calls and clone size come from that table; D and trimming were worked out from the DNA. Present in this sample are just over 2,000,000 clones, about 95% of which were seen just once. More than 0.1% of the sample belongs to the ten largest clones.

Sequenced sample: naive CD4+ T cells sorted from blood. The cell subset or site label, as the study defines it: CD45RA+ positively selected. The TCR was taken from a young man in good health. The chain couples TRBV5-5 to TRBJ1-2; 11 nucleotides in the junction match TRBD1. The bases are TGTGCCAGCAGCCAAGGACAGGGGGCGTCGAATGGCTACACCTTC. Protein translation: CASSQGQGASNGYTF.